The source of this T cell receptor beta chain is a study of T-cell memory formation after mild COVID-19. Only a few counts were recorded for this clonotype. TCRdb reanalysed the 5' RACE reads using MiXCR and keeps one entry per CDR3 protein. The repertoire holds 430,000 or so distinct CDR3 sequences, roughly 23% seen once, with around 12% in the top ten. CDR3 length equals 16 residues. Germline loops: CDR1 DFQATT, CDR2 SNEGSKA (reference sequence). V was cut by 2 bases and J by 1 base, with 17 bases left in between. This sequence was found in an adult woman who had mild COVID-19 (a few samples of this study predate the infection). Cell type and time point are not known. The sequencing sample was made of PBMCs or a T cell subset sorted from them (not recorded which). This chain connects TRBV20-1 to TRBJ1-1; D gene uncertain. The CDR3, as DNA: TGCAGTGCTAGAAGGAGGATGGGGTTTGGGAACACTGAAGCTTTCTTT. It specifies CSARRRMGFGNTEAFF.